The 22 T cell receptor beta chains below come from one sample, sequenced in a study of blood T cell repertoires in COVID-19. Using immunoSEQ multiplex PCR, the repertoire was profiled, and TCRdb retains in-frame clones only, with some absent. This sample yields about 270,000 clones, of which 88% are seen a single time; about 1% belongs to the top ten. The sample taken for sequencing was PBMCs or T cells enriched from blood (not recorded which). These receptors were taken from a young woman who had recovered from COVID-19.

The rearrangement links TRBV11-2 to TRBJ2-7, with a possible D match to TRBD1 (5 bases). Trimming removed 1 base from V and 2 bases from J, with 18 bases in between. Per the germline V gene, CDR1 is SGHAT and CDR2 is FQNNGV. The CDR3 length is 17 residues. CDR3 residues: CASSLGGNRKITYEQYF. CDR3 coding DNA: TGTGCCAGCAGCTTAGGAGGAAACAGGAAGATCACCTACGAGCAGTACTTC.

The J gene is TRBJ1-3, the V gene TRBV29-1; perhaps TRBD1 as D (5 bases). Germline CDR1 SQVTM, CDR2 ANQGSEA. CDR3 size: 13 residues. V lost 8 bases and J lost 3, with 14 bases in between. CDR3 sequence reads: CSTVGRSGNTIYF. CDR3 bases: TGCAGCACCGTGGGGCGGAGTGGAAACACCATATATTTT.

CDR3 nucleotide sequence: TGTGCCAGCAGCCTTGTCCGGGACATCTATAATTCACCCCTCCACTTT. Its translation: CASSLVRDIYNSPLHF. The J gene is TRBJ1-6, the V gene TRBV7-3, with D maybe TRBD1 (6 bases). CDR3 length: 16 residues. Germline V gene lookup returns CDR1 SGHTA and CDR2 FQGTGA. V shed 5 bases and J shed 3 bases, with 14 bases lying between them.

This clone was seen only once. The chain links TRBV12-1 to TRBJ2-1; TRBD1, the table's D call, was not compared with the DNA. TRBV12-1 is termed a pseudogene. The CDR3 is 15 residues long. The DNA for the CDR3 is TGTGCCAGCAGCTCCTTCGACAGGGGGCCACATGAGCAGTTCTTC. It codes for CASSSFDRGPHEQFF.

This rearrangement joins TRBV5-8 to TRBJ1-3; D might be TRBD1 (5 bases). Deletions cut 2 bases from V and 4 bases from J, with 10 bases between. Looked up from germline, CDR1 is SGHTS and CDR2 is YDEGEE. This CDR3 is 14 amino acids long. CDR3 DNA: TGTGCCAGCAGCTTCGGAGGGGACGGAAACACCATATATTTT. This codes for CASSFGGDGNTIYF.

V is TRBV2 and J is TRBJ2-7; 12 bases fit TRBD2. The CDR3 totals 15 residues. Germline V CDR1 and CDR2: SNHLY, FYNNEI. With V trimmed by 2 bases and J by 6 bases, 5 bases remained unmatched. DNA of the CDR3: TGTGCCAGCAGTGAACTAGCGGGAGGGCCCTCCGAGCAGTACTTC. It codes for CASSELAGGPSEQYF.

This chain uses TRBV28 with TRBJ1-4; a weak D match, TRBD1 (6 bases). Germline values: CDR1 MDHEN, CDR2 SYDVKM. Trimming cost V 1 base and J 1 base, with 10 bases left between them. The CDR3 has 16 amino acids. For the CDR3, the DNA is TGTGCCAGCAGTTTATACCGAGGGGGAACTAATGAAAAACTGTTTTTT. Amino acids: CASSLYRGGTNEKLFF.

V is TRBV21-1 and J is TRBJ1-6. TRBV21-1 has pseudogene status. The CDR3 runs 15 residues. CDR3 bases: TGTGCCAGCAGCAAAGTTGAGGGAGGAAACTCACCCCTCCACTTT. Amino acid sequence: CASSKVEGGNSPLHF.

The CDR3, as DNA: TGTGCCAGTATAGGCAGGGGACGTTTCACTGAAGCTTTCTTT. Its translation: CASIGRGRFTEAFF. The chain couples TRBV19 to TRBJ1-1; weak D call: TRBD1 (6 bases). Germline V gene data show CDR1 as LNHDA and CDR2 as SQIVND (reference sequence). This CDR3 spans 14 amino acids. The ends were cut back, 7 bases at V and 4 bases at J, with 16 bases in the middle.

This rearrangement joins TRBV3-1 (or the pseudogene TRBV3-2) to TRBJ1-1; the match to TRBD1 covers 8 bases. V lost 2 bases to trimming and J lost 4 bases; unmatched junction nucleotides: 9. Germline CDR1 LGHDT, CDR2 YNNKEL (reference sequence). The CDR3 extends over 16 amino acids. CDR3 nucleotides: TGTGCCAGCAGCCAATATATTACAGGGGGATCCACTGAAGCTTTCTTT. Encoded protein: CASSQYITGGSTEAFF.

The chain couples TRBV18 to TRBJ1-3, with D uncertain. V was trimmed by 5 bases and J by 4 bases, leaving 12 bases between them. This CDR3 contains 14 residues. Germline values: CDR1 KGHSH, CDR2 LQKENI. DNA of the CDR3: TGTGCCAGCTCAGAGAACTTCTCGGGAAACACCATATATTTT. Translation gives CASSENFSGNTIYF.

The J gene is TRBJ2-7, the V gene TRBV5-6; 10 bases match TRBD2. The germline gives CDR1 SGHDT, CDR2 YYEEEE. The CDR3 runs 15 residues. Germline trimming cut 2 bases from V and 6 bases from J; bases unmatched to any gene: 8. CDR3 coding DNA: TGTGCCAGCAGCTTAAGCGGGAGGGTCCGATCCGAGCAGTACTTC. This sequence encodes CASSLSGRVRSEQYF.

This clone was detected only a few times. V gene TRBV7-2 combines with J gene TRBJ2-7; 8 bases match TRBD2. Germline values: CDR1 SGHTA, CDR2 FQGNSA. V was clipped by 6 bases and J by 4 bases; unmatched bases: 11. The CDR3 consists of 15 residues. In DNA, the CDR3 is TGTGCCAGCAGTCTACGGGGGGGAGTTCTATACGAGCAGTACTTC. Its translation is CASSLRGGVLYEQYF.

V gene TRBV9 combines with J gene TRBJ2-1; TRBD2 aligns across 8 bases. The CDR3 runs to 15 residues. The V gene's germline CDR1 is SGDLS and CDR2 YYNGEE. J gave up 3 bases and V 5 bases, and 7 bases lay outside the gene matches. In DNA, the CDR3 is TGTGCCAGCAGTTCGGGACTAGTGATCTACAATGAGCAGTTCTTC. Protein sequence: CASSSGLVIYNEQFF.

The chain uses TRBV20-1 and TRBJ2-5; D might be TRBD2 (6 bases). This CDR3 region has 11 residues. V was shortened by 6 bases and J by 7 bases, with 12 bases between the two germline ends. The V gene's germline CDR1 is DFQATT and CDR2 SNEGSKA (reference sequence). The CDR3 loop reads CSAGTPATQYF. CDR3 DNA: TGCAGTGCCGGGACTCCGGCGACCCAGTACTTC.

This rearrangement joins TRBV27 to TRBJ2-3, with D maybe TRBD2 (5 bases). The CDR3 runs to 16 residues. Trimming took 5 bases from V and 0 from J, leaving 15 bases between them. Per the germline V gene, CDR1 is MNHEY and CDR2 is SMNVEV (reference sequence). CDR3 region: CASSPSFGESTDTQYF. CDR3 DNA sequence: TGTGCCAGCAGTCCTAGTTTCGGGGAGAGCACAGATACGCAGTATTTT.

The chain joins TRBV10-1 to TRBJ1-4; D is ambiguous. CDR3 length equals 10 residues. Trimming stripped 7 bases from V and 9 bases from J, with 6 bases between. Germline CDR1 and CDR2: WNHNN and SYGVQD (reference sequence). The CDR3 reads CASMSKKLFF. The CDR3 DNA is TGCGCCAGCATGAGTAAAAAACTGTTTTTT.

The rearrangement links TRBV15 to TRBJ1-5; 7 nucleotides agree with TRBD1. Germline V gene lookup returns CDR1 LNHNV and CDR2 YYDKDF (reference sequence). The CDR3 covers 17 residues. V lost 1 base, J lost 0 bases, and 6 bases stayed unmatched. CDR3 DNA: TGTGCCACCAGCAGAGGGACAGGCCGCTATAGCAATCAGCCCCAGCATTTT. It translates to CATSRGTGRYSNQPQHF.

V usage is TRBV6-5 and J usage is TRBJ1-6; TRBD1 agrees at 8 bases. The CDR3 contains 15 residues. In germline, CDR1 is MNHEY, CDR2 SVGAGI. Trimming removed 5 bases from V and 9 bases from J; junction bases left unmatched: 9. In DNA, the CDR3 is TGTGCCAGCAGTCAGGATCAGGGGGCTTTTTCACCCCTCCACTTT. Translation gives CASSQDQGAFSPLHF.

This chain uses TRBV28 with TRBJ2-7; D is undetermined. Germline loops: CDR1 MDHEN, CDR2 SYDVKM. V was trimmed by 2 bases and J by 10 bases, leaving 12 bases between them. The CDR3 sequence is 12 residues long. As DNA, the CDR3 is TGTGCCAGCAGTTTAGGGCCGGCATCCCAGTACTTC. Its translation: CASSLGPASQYF.

This sequence joins TRBV7-6 and TRBJ1-1, with 9 bases that match TRBD1. Unmatched junction bases numbered 6, after V lost 5 bases and J lost 5 bases. The CDR3 contains 14 residues. The germline V gene has CDR1 SGHVS and CDR2 FNYEAQ. The CDR3, as DNA: TGTGCCAGCAGCCCACAGGGGGCGTTGACTGAAGCTTTCTTT. Translating it yields CASSPQGALTEAFF. The full variable domain, in which reference TRBV7-6 and TRBJ1-1 provide the parts outside the CDR3, is GAGVSQSPRYKVTKRGQDVALRCDPISGHVSLYWYRQALGQGPEFLTYFNYEAQQDKSGLPNDRFSAERPEGSISTLTIQRTEQRDSAMYRCASSPQGALTEAFFGQGTRLTVV.

This rearrangement joins TRBV7-2 to TRBJ2-1, with 10 bases fitting TRBD2. The CDR3 is 15 amino acids. V lost 5 bases to trimming and J lost 9 bases; unmatched junction nucleotides: 10. Germline V gene data show CDR1 as SGHTA and CDR2 as FQGNSA. Here the CDR3 DNA reads TGTGCCAGCAGCGACGAGGGACTAGCGTCCAGTGAGCAGTTCTTC. It specifies CASSDEGLASSEQFF.